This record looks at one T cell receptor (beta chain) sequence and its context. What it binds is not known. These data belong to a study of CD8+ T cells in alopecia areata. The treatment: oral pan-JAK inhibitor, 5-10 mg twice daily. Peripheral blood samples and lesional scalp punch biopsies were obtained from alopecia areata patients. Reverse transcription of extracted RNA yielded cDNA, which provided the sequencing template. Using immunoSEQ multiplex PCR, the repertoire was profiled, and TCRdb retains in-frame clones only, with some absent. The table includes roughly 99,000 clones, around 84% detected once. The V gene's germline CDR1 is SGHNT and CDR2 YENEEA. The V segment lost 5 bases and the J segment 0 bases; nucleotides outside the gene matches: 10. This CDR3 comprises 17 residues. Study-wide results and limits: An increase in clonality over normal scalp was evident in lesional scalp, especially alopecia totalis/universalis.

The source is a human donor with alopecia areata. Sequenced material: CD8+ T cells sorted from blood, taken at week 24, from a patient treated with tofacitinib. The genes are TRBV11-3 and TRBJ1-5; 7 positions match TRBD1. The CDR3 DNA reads TGTGCCAGCAGCGCCAGAGGGACAGAGAATAGCAATCAGCCCCAGCATTTT. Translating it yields CASSARGTENSNQPQHF.